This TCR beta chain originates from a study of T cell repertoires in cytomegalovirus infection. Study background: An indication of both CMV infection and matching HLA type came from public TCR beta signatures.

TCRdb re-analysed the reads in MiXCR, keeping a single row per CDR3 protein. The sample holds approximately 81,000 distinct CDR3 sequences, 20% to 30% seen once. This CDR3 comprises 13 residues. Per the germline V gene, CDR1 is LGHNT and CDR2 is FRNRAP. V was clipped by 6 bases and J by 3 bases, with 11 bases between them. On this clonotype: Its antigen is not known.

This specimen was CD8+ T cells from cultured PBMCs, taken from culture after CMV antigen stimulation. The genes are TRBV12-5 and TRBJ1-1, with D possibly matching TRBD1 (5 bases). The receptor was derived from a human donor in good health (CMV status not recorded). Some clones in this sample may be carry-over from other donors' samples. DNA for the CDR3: TGTGCTAGTGGGCCATGGGGGGACACTGAAGCTTTCTTT. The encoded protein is CASGPWGDTEAFF.